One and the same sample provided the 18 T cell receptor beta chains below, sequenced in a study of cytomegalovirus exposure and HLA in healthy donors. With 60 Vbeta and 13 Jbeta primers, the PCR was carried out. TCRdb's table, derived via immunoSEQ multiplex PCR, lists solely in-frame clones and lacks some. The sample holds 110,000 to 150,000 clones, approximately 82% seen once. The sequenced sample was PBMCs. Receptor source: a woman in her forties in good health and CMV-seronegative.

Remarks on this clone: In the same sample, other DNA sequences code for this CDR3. The CDR3 loop reads CASSDSPVMSGRLGTSSYEQYF. DNA of the CDR3: TGTGCCAGCAGTGATTCCCCTGTTATGTCGGGACGACTAGGGACTAGCTCCTACGAGCAGTACTTC. The chain has TRBV2 and TRBJ2-7; TRBD2 matches 8 bases. V trimming: 3 bases; J trimming: 0 bases; junction bases outside the gene matches: 25. The length of the CDR3 is 22 residues. The germline gives CDR1 SNHLY, CDR2 FYNNEI.

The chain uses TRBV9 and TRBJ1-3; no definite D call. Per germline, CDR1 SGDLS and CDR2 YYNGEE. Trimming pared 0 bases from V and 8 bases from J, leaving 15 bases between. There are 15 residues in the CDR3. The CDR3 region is CASSVALAPLDTIYF. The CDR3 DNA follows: TGTGCCAGCAGCGTAGCACTCGCCCCCTTGGACACCATATATTTT.

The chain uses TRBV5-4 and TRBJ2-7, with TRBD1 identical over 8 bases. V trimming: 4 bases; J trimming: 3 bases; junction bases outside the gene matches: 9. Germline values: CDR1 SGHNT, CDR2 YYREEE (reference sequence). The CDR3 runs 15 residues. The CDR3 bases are TGTGCCAGCAGCCCGTCCCGACAGGGGAACTACGAGCAGTACTTC. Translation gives CASSPSRQGNYEQYF.

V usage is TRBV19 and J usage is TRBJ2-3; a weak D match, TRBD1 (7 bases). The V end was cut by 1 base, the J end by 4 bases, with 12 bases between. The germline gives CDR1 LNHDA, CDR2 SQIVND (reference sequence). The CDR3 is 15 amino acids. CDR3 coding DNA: TGTGCCAGTAGTATAGGTGGCAGGGGGGCAGATACGCAGTATTTT. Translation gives CASSIGGRGADTQYF.

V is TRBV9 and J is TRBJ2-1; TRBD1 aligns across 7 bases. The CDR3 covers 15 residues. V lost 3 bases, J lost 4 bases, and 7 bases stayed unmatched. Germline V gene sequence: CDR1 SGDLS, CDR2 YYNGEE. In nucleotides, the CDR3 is TGTGCCAGCAGCGACCGGGACAGTACTTACAATGAGCAGTTCTTC. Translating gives CASSDRDSTYNEQFF.

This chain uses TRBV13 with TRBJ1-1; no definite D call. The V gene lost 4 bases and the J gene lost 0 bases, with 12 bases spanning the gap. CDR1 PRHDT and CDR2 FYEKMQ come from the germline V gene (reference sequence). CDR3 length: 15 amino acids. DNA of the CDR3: TGTGCCAGCAGCTCGGGGTTTCTGATGAACACTGAAGCTTTCTTT. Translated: CASSSGFLMNTEAFF.

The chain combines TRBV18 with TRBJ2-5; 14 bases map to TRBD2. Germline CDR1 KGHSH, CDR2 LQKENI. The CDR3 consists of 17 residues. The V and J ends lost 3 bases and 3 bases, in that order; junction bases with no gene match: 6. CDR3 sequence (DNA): TGTGCCAGCTCACCCGGGACTAGCGGGAGTGGGGAAGAGACCCAGTACTTC. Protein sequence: CASSPGTSGSGEETQYF.

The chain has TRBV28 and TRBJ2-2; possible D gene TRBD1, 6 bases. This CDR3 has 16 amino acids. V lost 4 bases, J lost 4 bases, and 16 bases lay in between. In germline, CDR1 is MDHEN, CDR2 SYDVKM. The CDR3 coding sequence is TGTGCCAGCAGTTACCCGGGACAAGAGCCCACCGGGGAGCTGTTTTTT. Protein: CASSYPGQEPTGELFF.

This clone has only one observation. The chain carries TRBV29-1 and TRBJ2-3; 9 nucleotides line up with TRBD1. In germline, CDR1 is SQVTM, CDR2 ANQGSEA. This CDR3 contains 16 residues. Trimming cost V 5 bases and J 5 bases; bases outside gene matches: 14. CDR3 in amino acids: CSVRSGTGKARDTQYF. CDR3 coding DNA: TGCAGCGTTAGATCCGGGACAGGGAAGGCCCGAGATACGCAGTATTTT.

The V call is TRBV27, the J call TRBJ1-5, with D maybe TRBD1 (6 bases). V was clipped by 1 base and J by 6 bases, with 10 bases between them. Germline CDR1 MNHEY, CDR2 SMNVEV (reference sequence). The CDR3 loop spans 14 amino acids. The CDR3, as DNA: TGTGCCAGCAGTTTATTGGGGGCGGGTCAGCCCCAGCATTTT. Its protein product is CASSLLGAGQPQHF.

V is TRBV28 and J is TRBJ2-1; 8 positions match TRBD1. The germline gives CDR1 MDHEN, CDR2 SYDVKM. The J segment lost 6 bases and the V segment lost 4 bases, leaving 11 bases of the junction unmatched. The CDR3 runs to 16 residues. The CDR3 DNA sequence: TGTGCCAGCAGTTCGCCCGGGACAGGAGAAGTCAATGAGCAGTTCTTC. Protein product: CASSSPGTGEVNEQFF. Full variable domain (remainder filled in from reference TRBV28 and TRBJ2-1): DVKVTQSSRYLVKRTGEKVFLECVQDMDHENMFWYRQDPGLGLRLIYFSYDVKMKEKGDIPEGYSVSREKKERFSLILESASTNQTSMYLCASSSPGTGEVNEQFFGPGTRLTVL.

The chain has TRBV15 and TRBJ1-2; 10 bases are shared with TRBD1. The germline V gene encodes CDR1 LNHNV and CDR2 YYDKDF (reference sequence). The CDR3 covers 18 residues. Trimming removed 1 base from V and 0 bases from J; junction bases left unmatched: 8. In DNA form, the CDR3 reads TGTGCCACCAGCAGAGTAAGGGGACAGGGGCTAGCTAACTATGGCTACACCTTC. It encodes CATSRVRGQGLANYGYTF.

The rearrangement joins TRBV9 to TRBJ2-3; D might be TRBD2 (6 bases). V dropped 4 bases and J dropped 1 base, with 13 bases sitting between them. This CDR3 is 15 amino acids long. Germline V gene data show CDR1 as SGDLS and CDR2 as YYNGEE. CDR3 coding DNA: TGTGCCAGCAGCCCGGGGACTCTACGCACAGATACGCAGTATTTT. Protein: CASSPGTLRTDTQYF.

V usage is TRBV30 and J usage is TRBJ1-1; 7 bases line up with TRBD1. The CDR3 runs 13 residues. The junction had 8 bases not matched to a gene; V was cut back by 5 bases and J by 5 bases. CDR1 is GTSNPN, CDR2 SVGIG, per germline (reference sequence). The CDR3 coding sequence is TGTGCCTGGGTTTGGGACAGCGGGACTGAAGCTTTCTTT. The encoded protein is CAWVWDSGTEAFF.

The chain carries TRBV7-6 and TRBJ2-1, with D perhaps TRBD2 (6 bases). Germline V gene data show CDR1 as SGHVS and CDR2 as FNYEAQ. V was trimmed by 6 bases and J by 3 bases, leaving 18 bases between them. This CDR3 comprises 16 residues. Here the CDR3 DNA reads TGTGCCAGCAGTCTTAGCCGGCGGACTAACTACAATGAGCAGTTCTTC. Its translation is CASSLSRRTNYNEQFF.

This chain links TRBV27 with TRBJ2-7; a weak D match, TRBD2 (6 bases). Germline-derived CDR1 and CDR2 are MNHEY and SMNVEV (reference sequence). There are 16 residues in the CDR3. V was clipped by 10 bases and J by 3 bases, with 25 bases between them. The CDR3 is CATSPPGLAGLYEQYF. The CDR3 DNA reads TGTGCCACTTCACCTCCGGGGCTGGCGGGACTCTACGAGCAGTACTTC.

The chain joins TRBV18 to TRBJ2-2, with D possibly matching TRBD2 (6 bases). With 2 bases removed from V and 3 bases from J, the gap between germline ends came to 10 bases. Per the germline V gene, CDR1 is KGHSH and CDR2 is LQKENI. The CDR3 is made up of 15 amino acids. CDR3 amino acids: CASSPRASDTGELFF. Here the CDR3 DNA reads TGTGCCAGCTCACCAAGGGCTAGCGACACCGGGGAGCTGTTTTTT.

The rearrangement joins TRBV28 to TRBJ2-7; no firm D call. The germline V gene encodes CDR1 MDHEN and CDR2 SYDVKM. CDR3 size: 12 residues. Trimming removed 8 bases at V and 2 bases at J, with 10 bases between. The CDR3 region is CASETETYEQYF. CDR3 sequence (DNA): TGTGCCAGCGAGACGGAGACCTACGAGCAGTACTTC.